A single T cell receptor beta chain is shown here with its context. The antigen remains unidentified. Per-sample assaying covered 95,000 to 100,000 TCR templates. Clones were read by immunoSEQ multiplex PCR, and TCRdb kept only the in-frame ones, dropping some. The table records 95,000 to 130,000 clones, roughly 94% of them present only once. The sample comes from a study of siplizumab effects on memory and regulatory T cells. Findings and limits, study-wide: Greater diversity than memory cells seemed evident in naive T cells, which also appeared to be major alloresponse contributors. Sequences that were alloreactive and traceable to unstimulated CD4+ memory cells were significantly reduced by siplizumab.

The length of the CDR3 is 13 residues. Germline V CDR1 and CDR2: MNHEY, SVGAGI. The germline V and J ends were trimmed by 2 bases and 4 bases, with 9 bases remaining between them. Input material: non-Treg CD4+ T cells sorted from blood. This chain uses TRBV6-5 with TRBJ2-7, with TRBD1 as a possible D gene (6 bases). The origin of this receptor is a human donor in good health. CDR3 DNA: TGTGCCAGCAGTTACGAGACAGGTTACGAGCAGTACTTC. Encoded protein: CASSYETGYEQYF.